The TCR beta chain described here comes from a study of cytomegalovirus exposure and HLA in healthy donors. Study-level points and caveats: HLA alleles showed associations with about 17,000 TCR beta sequences in a later analysis, at a 0.05 false discovery rate. Presence/absence analyses rested on an assumption that sequencing depth was roughly uniform across donors. Links to common viral pathogens appeared, in a later analysis, for several of the most significant clusters. A later analysis reportedly identified an Asian-associated ancestry cluster as carrying fewer N-insertions than the roughly 700-donor mean.

This clone was seen more than once but under ten times. Its antigen is currently unknown. PCR primers comprised 60 Vbeta and 13 Jbeta primers. Using immunoSEQ multiplex PCR, the repertoire was profiled, and TCRdb retains in-frame clones only, with some absent. The data hold around 120,000 clones, with 60% to 85% observed a single time. Sequencing was performed on PBMCs. The TCR was taken from a woman aged 25 to 39 in good health and CMV-seropositive.

The CDR3 DNA reads TGTGCCACCAGCAGAGAACGTATTTCGGGCGAGCAGTACTTC. It codes for CATSRERISGEQYF. This chain joins TRBV15 and TRBJ2-7; D remains ambiguous. The CDR3 has 14 residues. Between the trimmed V and J ends, which lost 0 bases and 6 bases, there was a span of 12 bases. CDR1 is LNHNV and CDR2 is YYDKDF in the germline V gene (reference sequence).